The 28 T cell receptor beta chains below all came from one sample that was sequenced in a study of cytomegalovirus exposure and HLA in healthy donors. This table comes from immunoSEQ multiplex PCR, and its TCRdb copy is limited to in-frame clones, with some not included. The sample has about 130,000 clones, under 90% seen once; the top ten hold more than 1.5%. Sequenced material: PBMCs. Every receptor here comes from a woman between 18 and 29 years old in good health and CMV-seronegative.

The chain is built from TRBV5-5 and TRBJ1-2; TRBD1 agrees at 7 bases. Unmatched junction bases numbered 2, after V lost 2 bases and J lost 4 bases. CDR1 SGHKS and CDR2 YYEKEE come from the germline V gene (reference sequence). The CDR3 is made up of 13 amino acids. The CDR3 region has the DNA TGTGCCAGCAGCTTCACAGGGGTCTATGGCTACACCTTC. This codes for CASSFTGVYGYTF.

The rearrangement uses TRBV28 and TRBJ2-7, with TRBD1 matching over 8 bases. With 6 bases clipped from V and 3 bases from J, the junction kept 13 bases outside the gene matches. CDR1 and CDR2 (germline): MDHEN, SYDVKM. This CDR3 contains 16 residues. The CDR3 bases are TGTGCCAGCAGAACAGGAGGAACAGGGGGTTTCTACGAGCAGTACTTC. Its protein is CASRTGGTGGFYEQYF. The complete variable domain, with remaining parts taken from reference TRBV28 and TRBJ2-7, reads DVKVTQSSRYLVKRTGEKVFLECVQDMDHENMFWYRQDPGLGLRLIYFSYDVKMKEKGDIPEGYSVSREKKERFSLILESASTNQTSMYLCASRTGGTGGFYEQYFGPGTRLTVT.

This rearrangement joins TRBV19 to TRBJ2-1; 10 bases fit TRBD2. The CDR3 spans 16 residues. With V trimmed by 7 bases and J by 3 bases, 9 bases remained unmatched. Germline CDR1 and CDR2: LNHDA and SQIVND (reference sequence). CDR3 bases: TGTGCCAGTACCCCATTAGCGGGAGGCCTCTACAATGAGCAGTTCTTC. Amino acid sequence: CASTPLAGGLYNEQFF.

The rearrangement links TRBV28 to TRBJ2-3, with D possibly TRBD2 on 5 matching bases. In germline, CDR1 is MDHEN, CDR2 SYDVKM. Trimming stripped 2 bases from V and 1 base from J, with 7 bases between. This CDR3 is 14 amino acids long. The CDR3 sequence is CASSLVSGTDTQYF. In DNA form, the CDR3 reads TGTGCCAGCAGTTTAGTTAGCGGCACAGATACGCAGTATTTT.

V is TRBV4-2 and J is TRBJ2-3; 10 nucleotides agree with TRBD2. This CDR3 has 16 residues. CDR1 LGHNA and CDR2 YNFKEQ come from the germline V gene. Losses at the gene ends were 4 bases for V and 2 bases for J; bases not matched to a gene: 6. DNA of the CDR3: TGTGCCAGCAGCCCCCGGACTAGCGGTTTCACAGATACGCAGTATTTT. As protein: CASSPRTSGFTDTQYF.

The chain has TRBV19 and TRBJ2-1, with 7 bases lining up with TRBD2. In germline, CDR1 is LNHDA, CDR2 SQIVND (reference sequence). The length of the CDR3 is 18 residues. Trimming at V came to 6 bases and at J to 3 bases, leaving 17 bases not matched to a gene. CDR3 nucleotides: TGTGCCAGTAGCCCCGCGGTCTCACGCGGGAGAGTCTACAATGAGCAGTTCTTC. Translated: CASSPAVSRGRVYNEQFF.

The rearrangement joins TRBV28 to TRBJ2-7; TRBD1 matches at 8 bases. The ends lost 3 bases at V and 5 bases at J; junction bases unmatched: 6. The CDR3 extends over 14 amino acids. Germline loops: CDR1 MDHEN, CDR2 SYDVKM. The CDR3, as DNA: TGTGCCAGCAGTTTCAGGGGGCCCGTCGACGAGCAGTACTTC. Translation: CASSFRGPVDEQYF.

Comment on this clone: A read error may account for a junction end that differs from germline. The J gene is TRBJ2-1, the V gene TRBV10-1; 7 positions agree with TRBD2. The CDR3 runs 15 residues. The germline gives CDR1 WNHNN, CDR2 SYGVQD (reference sequence). In DNA, the CDR3 is TGCGCCAGCAGCGAGTCCGGGACTATGAACAATGAGCAGTTCTTC. It codes for CASSESGTMNNEQFF.

V gene TRBV6-4 combines with J gene TRBJ2-1; TRBD1 matches at 7 bases. Germline trimming cut 2 bases from V and 6 bases from J; bases unmatched to any gene: 4. The germline gives CDR1 MRHNA, CDR2 SNTAGT. The length of the CDR3 is 14 residues. CDR3 DNA sequence: TGTGCCAGCAGTGACGGGACAGAGGGCAATGAGCAGTTCTTC. Amino acid sequence: CASSDGTEGNEQFF.

The chain recombines TRBV2 with TRBJ2-1, with 10 bases that match TRBD1. The CDR3 consists of 14 residues. V lost 7 bases to trimming and J lost 7 bases; unmatched junction nucleotides: 7. CDR1 is SNHLY and CDR2 is FYNNEI in the germline V gene. The CDR3 region is CASIDRGQWNEQFF. CDR3 DNA: TGTGCCAGCATTGACAGGGGGCAGTGGAATGAGCAGTTCTTC.

The chain is built from TRBV11-2 and TRBJ2-2, with D unclear. Trimming left V 1 base short and J 1 base short, with 10 bases between. Germline-derived CDR1 and CDR2 are SGHAT and FQNNGV. The CDR3 covers 16 residues. CDR3 sequence reads: CASSLGSYLNTGELFF. CDR3 nucleotide sequence: TGTGCCAGCAGCTTAGGGAGCTACTTGAACACCGGGGAGCTGTTTTTT.

This chain joins TRBV19 and TRBJ2-1; D might be TRBD2 (7 bases). Trimming pared 6 bases from V and 7 bases from J, leaving 25 bases between. Germline CDR1 is LNHDA and CDR2 is SQIVND (reference sequence). CDR3 length: 17 amino acids. The DNA for the CDR3 is TGTGCCAGTAGCCTCCCGCGGGCGGGGGCCCCTAAAAATGAGCAGTTCTTC. Translated: CASSLPRAGAPKNEQFF.

This sequence joins TRBV7-3 and TRBJ2-3; 11 nucleotides line up with TRBD1. The V gene's germline CDR1 is SGHTA and CDR2 FQGTGA. Unmatched junction bases numbered 14, after V lost 3 bases and J lost 3 bases. The CDR3 length is 19 residues. The CDR3 sequence is CASSFGTIGTGGRTDTQYF. The CDR3 DNA reads TGTGCCAGCAGCTTCGGGACGATTGGGACAGGGGGACGGACAGATACGCAGTATTTT.

This rearrangement joins TRBV6-1 to TRBJ2-7; 10 bases agree with TRBD1. The V segment lost 7 bases and the J segment 1 base; nucleotides outside the gene matches: 4. CDR3 length equals 14 residues. The V gene's germline CDR1 is MNHNS and CDR2 SASEGT. CDR3 protein: CASIDRGLSYEQYF. The CDR3 region has the DNA TGTGCCAGCATCGACAGGGGGCTTTCCTACGAGCAGTACTTC.

This chain joins TRBV11-2 and TRBJ1-2; D possibly corresponds to TRBD1 (5 bases). Germline-derived CDR1 and CDR2 are SGHAT and FQNNGV. Trimming cost V 2 bases and J 0 bases, with 13 bases left between them. CDR3 length equals 16 residues. Here the CDR3 reads CASSLPSTVPNYGYTF. The CDR3, as DNA: TGTGCCAGCAGCTTACCTTCGACAGTTCCTAACTATGGCTACACCTTC.

The V call is TRBV11-2, the J call TRBJ1-1, with TRBD1 matching 7 bases. The CDR3 is made up of 14 amino acids. The V gene's germline CDR1 is SGHAT and CDR2 FQNNGV. Trimming took 5 bases from V and 2 from J; bases not matched to a gene: 5. CDR3 in DNA: TGTGCCAGCAGCCTCCGACAGGGAAACACTGAAGCTTTCTTT. It translates to CASSLRQGNTEAFF.

The V and J genes are TRBV7-2 and TRBJ2-7; TRBD2 might be the D (5 bases). Trimming cost V 5 bases and J 5 bases, with 13 bases left between them. CDR3 length: 13 amino acids. Germline CDR1 is SGHTA and CDR2 is FQGNSA. CDR3 residues: CASSLTRLDEQYF. CDR3 DNA: TGTGCCAGCAGCCTTACTAGACTGGACGAGCAGTACTTC.

The chain couples TRBV28 to TRBJ1-2; 10 nucleotides match TRBD1. From germline, CDR1 is MDHEN and CDR2 SYDVKM. J was trimmed by 8 bases and V by 4 bases; bases with no gene match: 7. This CDR3 is 14 amino acids long. Here the CDR3 DNA reads TGTGCCAGCAGTTCCGGGACAGGGGCATTAGGCTACACCTTC. It codes for CASSSGTGALGYTF.

The gene calls are TRBV5-1 and TRBJ1-2; D is unclear. The CDR3 runs 14 residues. V lost 0 bases and J 8 bases, leaving 14 bases between the germline ends. From germline, CDR1 is SGHRS and CDR2 YFSETQ. CDR3 loop: CASSLGEAGAGYTF. The CDR3 nucleotides read TGCGCCAGCAGCTTGGGGGAGGCAGGTGCGGGCTACACCTTC.

This chain links TRBV27 with TRBJ2-7, with 10 bases lining up with TRBD1. CDR3 size: 14 residues. CDR1 is MNHEY, CDR2 SMNVEV, per germline (reference sequence). Trimming cost V 4 bases and J 4 bases; bases outside gene matches: 4. The CDR3 region has the DNA TGTGCCAGCAGTTGGACAGGGGGACTTTACGAGCAGTACTTC. Protein: CASSWTGGLYEQYF.

The rearrangement joins TRBV15 to TRBJ2-5, with TRBD2 matching 13 bases. CDR3 length: 18 amino acids. Germline lookup yields CDR1 LNHNV and CDR2 YYDKDF (reference sequence). V shed 1 base and J 3 bases; nucleotides not matched to a gene: 8. The CDR3 coding sequence is TGTGCCACCAGCAGAGGACTAGCGGGAGGTGGGATGGAAGAGACCCAGTACTTC. Translation: CATSRGLAGGGMEETQYF.

The chain carries TRBV19 and TRBJ1-2, with 7 bases aligning to TRBD1. Per germline, CDR1 LNHDA and CDR2 SQIVND (reference sequence). With 7 bases clipped from V and 8 bases from J, the junction kept 10 bases outside the gene matches. The CDR3 is 13 residues long. CDR3 sequence: CASTQGQADGYTF. The CDR3 DNA sequence: TGTGCCAGTACCCAAGGACAGGCTGACGGCTACACCTTC.

The gene calls are TRBV28 and TRBJ2-7; 15 bases fit TRBD2. From germline, CDR1 is MDHEN and CDR2 SYDVKM. The CDR3 is 17 residues long. Trimming cost V 4 bases and J 3 bases; bases outside gene matches: 7. The CDR3 region has the DNA TGTGCCAGCAGTTGGGGACTAGCGGGAGGTTTGGGCTACGAGCAGTACTTC. Amino acids: CASSWGLAGGLGYEQYF.

CDR3 DNA: TGTGCCAGCAGTTTCTGTCGAGGCAATAGCAATCAGCCCCAGCATTTT. Translating it yields CASSFCRGNSNQPQHF. This sequence joins TRBV25-1 and TRBJ1-5, with D hard to call. V was clipped by 5 bases and J by 0 bases, with 14 bases between them. CDR3 size: 16 residues. Germline V CDR1 and CDR2: MGHDK, SYGVNS.

The count of this clone is one. This rearrangement joins TRBV6-1 to TRBJ2-1; 14 nucleotides agree with TRBD2. Losses at the gene ends were 4 bases for V and 6 bases for J; bases not matched to a gene: 2. CDR1 is MNHNS and CDR2 is SASEGT in the germline V gene. The CDR3 loop spans 15 amino acids. CDR3 nucleotide sequence: TGTGCCAGCAGTGCCGGGACTAGCGGGAGCAATGAGCAGTTCTTC. Encoded protein: CASSAGTSGSNEQFF.

J is TRBJ1-2 and V is TRBV28, with 10 bases that match TRBD1. J was trimmed by 6 bases and V by 4 bases; bases with no gene match: 8. CDR3 length equals 15 residues. CDR1 is MDHEN and CDR2 is SYDVKM in the germline V gene. The CDR3 DNA is TGTGCCAGCAGTTCCTACTCGACAGGGGGCGATGGCTACACCTTC. Encoded protein: CASSSYSTGGDGYTF.

The chain links TRBV5-1 to TRBJ1-2; 8 bases align to TRBD1. V shed 3 bases and J 6 bases; nucleotides not matched to a gene: 7. This CDR3 has 14 amino acids. CDR1 and CDR2 from the germline V gene are SGHRS and YFSETQ. The CDR3 nucleotides read TGCGCCAGCAGCTCCGGACAGGGAGGGGATGGCTACACCTTC. Protein: CASSSGQGGDGYTF.

This clone was recorded a few times. This chain links TRBV25-1 with TRBJ2-7; D possibly corresponds to TRBD1 (6 bases). The V gene lost 3 bases and the J gene lost 0 bases, with 12 bases spanning the gap. The CDR3 runs to 15 residues. CDR1 and CDR2 from the germline V gene are MGHDK and SYGVNS. CDR3 region: CASSEDSRGSYEQYF. The CDR3 region has the DNA TGTGCCAGCAGTGAGGACAGTCGGGGCTCCTACGAGCAGTACTTC.